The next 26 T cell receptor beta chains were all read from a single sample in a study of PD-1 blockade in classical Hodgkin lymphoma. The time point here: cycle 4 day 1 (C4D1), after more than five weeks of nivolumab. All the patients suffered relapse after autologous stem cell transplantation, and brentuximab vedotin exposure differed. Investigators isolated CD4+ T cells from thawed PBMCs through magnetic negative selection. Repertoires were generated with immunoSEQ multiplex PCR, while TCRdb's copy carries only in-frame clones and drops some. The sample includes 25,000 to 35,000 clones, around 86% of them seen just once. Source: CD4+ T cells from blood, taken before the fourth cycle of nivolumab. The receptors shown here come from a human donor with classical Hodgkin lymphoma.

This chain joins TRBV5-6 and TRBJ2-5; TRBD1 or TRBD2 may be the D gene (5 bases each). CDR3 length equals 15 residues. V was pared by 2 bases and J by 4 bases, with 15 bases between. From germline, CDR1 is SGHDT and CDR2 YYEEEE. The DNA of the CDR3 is TGTGCCAGCAGCTTTACAAGGGCTGGGGGAGAGACCCAGTACTTC. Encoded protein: CASSFTRAGGETQYF.

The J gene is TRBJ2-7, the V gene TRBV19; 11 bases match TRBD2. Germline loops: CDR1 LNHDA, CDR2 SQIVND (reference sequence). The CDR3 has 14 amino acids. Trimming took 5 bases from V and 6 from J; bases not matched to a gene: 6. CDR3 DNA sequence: TGTGCCAGTAGTGACCCGGGACTAGCGGTCGAGCAGTACTTC. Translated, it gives CASSDPGLAVEQYF.

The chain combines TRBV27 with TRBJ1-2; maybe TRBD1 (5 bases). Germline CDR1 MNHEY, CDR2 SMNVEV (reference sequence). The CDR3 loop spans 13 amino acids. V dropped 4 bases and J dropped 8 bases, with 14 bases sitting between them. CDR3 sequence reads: CASSSGQPWGYTF. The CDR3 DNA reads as TGTGCCAGCAGTTCAGGGCAGCCATGGGGCTACACCTTC.

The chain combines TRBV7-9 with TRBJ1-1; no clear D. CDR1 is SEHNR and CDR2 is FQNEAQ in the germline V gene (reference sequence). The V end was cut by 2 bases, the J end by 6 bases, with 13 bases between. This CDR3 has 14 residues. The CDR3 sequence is CASSLSWERAEAFF. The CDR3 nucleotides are TGTGCCAGCAGCTTAAGTTGGGAGAGGGCTGAAGCTTTCTTT.

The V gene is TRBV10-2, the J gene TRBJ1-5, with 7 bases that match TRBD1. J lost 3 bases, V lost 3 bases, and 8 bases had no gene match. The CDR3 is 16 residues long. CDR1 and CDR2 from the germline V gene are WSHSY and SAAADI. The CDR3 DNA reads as TGCGCCAGCAGTGATATGGGCAGGGGGAACAATCAGCCCCAGCATTTT. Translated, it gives CASSDMGRGNNQPQHF.

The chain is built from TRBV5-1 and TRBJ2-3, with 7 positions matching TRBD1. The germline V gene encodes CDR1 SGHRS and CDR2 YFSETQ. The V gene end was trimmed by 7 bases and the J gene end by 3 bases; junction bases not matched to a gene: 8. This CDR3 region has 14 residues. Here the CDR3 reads CASQQGWGTDTQYF. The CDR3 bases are TGCGCCAGCCAACAGGGGTGGGGTACAGATACGCAGTATTTT.

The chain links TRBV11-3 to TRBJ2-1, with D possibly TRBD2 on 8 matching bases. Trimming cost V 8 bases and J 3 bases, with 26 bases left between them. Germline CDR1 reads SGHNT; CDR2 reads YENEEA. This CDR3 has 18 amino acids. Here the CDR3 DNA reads TGTGCCAGCCCAGAGGGGGCGGGGGGCGCGGCTGTCTACAATGAGCAGTTCTTC. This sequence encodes CASPEGAGGAAVYNEQFF.

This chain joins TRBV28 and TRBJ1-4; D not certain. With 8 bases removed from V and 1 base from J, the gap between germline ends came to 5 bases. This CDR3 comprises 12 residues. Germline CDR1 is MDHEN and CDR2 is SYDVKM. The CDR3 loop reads CASGRTNEKLFF. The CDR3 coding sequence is TGTGCCAGCGGAAGAACTAATGAAAAACTGTTTTTT.

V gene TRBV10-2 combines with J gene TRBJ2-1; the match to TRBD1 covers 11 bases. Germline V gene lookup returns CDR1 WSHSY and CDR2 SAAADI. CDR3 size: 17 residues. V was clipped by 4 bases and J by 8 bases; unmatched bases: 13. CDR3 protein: CASSGSGTGGRGDEQFF. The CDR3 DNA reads TGCGCCAGCAGTGGCTCCGGGACAGGGGGAAGGGGGGATGAGCAGTTCTTC.

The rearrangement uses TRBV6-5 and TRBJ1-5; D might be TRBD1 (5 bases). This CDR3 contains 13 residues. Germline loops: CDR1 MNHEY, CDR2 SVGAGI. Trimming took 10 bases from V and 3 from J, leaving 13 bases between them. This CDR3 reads CATQGSNNQPQHF. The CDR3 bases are TGTGCCACCCAGGGATCTAACAATCAGCCCCAGCATTTT.

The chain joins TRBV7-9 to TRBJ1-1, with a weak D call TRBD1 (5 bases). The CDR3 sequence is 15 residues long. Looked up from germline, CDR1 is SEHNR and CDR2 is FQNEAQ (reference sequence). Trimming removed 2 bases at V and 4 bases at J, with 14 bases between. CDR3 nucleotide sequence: TGTGCCAGCAGCTTAACCGCCCCCGGGGGCACTGAAGCTTTCTTT. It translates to CASSLTAPGGTEAFF.

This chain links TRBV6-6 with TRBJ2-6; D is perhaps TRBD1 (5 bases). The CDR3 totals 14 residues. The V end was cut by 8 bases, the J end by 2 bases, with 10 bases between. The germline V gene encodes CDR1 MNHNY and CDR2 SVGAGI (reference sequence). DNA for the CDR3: TGTGCCAGCCCAGCAGGGACTGGGGCCAACGTCCTGACTTTC. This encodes CASPAGTGANVLTF.

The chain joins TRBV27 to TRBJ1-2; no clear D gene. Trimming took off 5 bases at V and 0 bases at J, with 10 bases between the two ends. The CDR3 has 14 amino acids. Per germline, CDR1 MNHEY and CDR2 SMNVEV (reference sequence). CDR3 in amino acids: CASSLDRSNYGYTF. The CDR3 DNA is TGTGCCAGCAGTCTGGACCGTTCTAACTATGGCTACACCTTC.

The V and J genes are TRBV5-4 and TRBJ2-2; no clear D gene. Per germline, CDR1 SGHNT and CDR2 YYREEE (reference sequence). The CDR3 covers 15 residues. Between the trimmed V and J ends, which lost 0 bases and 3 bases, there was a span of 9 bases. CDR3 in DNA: TGTGCCAGCAGCTTGGGAGGTCTGGACACCGGGGAGCTGTTTTTT. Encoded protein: CASSLGGLDTGELFF. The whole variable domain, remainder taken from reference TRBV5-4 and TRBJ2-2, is ETGVTQSPTHLIKTRGQQVTLRCSSQSGHNTVSWYQQALGQGPQFIFQYYREEENGRGNFPPRFSGLQFPNYSSELNVNALELDDSALYLCASSLGGLDTGELFFGEGSRLTVL.

CDR3 protein: CAIATSGGSYNEQFF. CDR3 in DNA: TGTGCCATCGCGACTAGCGGGGGATCCTACAATGAGCAGTTCTTC. The gene calls are TRBV10-3 and TRBJ2-1, with 12 positions matching TRBD2. Trimming removed 8 bases from V and 1 base from J; junction bases left unmatched: 3. This CDR3 comprises 15 residues. CDR1 and CDR2 from the germline V gene are ENHRY and SYGVKD.

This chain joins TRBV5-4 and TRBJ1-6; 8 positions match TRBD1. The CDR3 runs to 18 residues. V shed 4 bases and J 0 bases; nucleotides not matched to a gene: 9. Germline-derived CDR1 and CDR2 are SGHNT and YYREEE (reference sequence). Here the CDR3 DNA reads TGTGCCAGCAGCAAGACAGGGGCCCTAAGCTCCTATAATTCACCCCTCCACTTT. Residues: CASSKTGALSSYNSPLHF.

CDR3 protein: CASSPGTNSNQPQHF. The CDR3 coding sequence is TGTGCCAGCAGTCCCGGGACAAACAGCAATCAGCCCCAGCATTTT. The chain is built from TRBV27 and TRBJ1-5; weak D call: TRBD1 (6 bases). The germline V gene encodes CDR1 MNHEY and CDR2 SMNVEV (reference sequence). Trimming stripped 5 bases from V and 1 base from J, with 12 bases between. The CDR3 extends over 15 amino acids.

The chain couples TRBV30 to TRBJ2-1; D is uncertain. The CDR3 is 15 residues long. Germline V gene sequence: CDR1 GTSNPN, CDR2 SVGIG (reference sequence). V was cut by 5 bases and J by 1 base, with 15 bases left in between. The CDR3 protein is CAWGPSGRSYNEQFF. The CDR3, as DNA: TGTGCCTGGGGCCCGAGTGGCAGGTCCTACAATGAGCAGTTCTTC.

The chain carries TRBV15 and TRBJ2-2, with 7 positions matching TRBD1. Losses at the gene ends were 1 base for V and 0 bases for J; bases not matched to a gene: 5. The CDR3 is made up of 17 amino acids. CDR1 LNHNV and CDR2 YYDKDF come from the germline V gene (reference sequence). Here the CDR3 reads CATSRGSTGSNTGELFF. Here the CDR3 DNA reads TGTGCCACCAGCAGAGGCTCGACAGGGTCGAACACCGGGGAGCTGTTTTTT.

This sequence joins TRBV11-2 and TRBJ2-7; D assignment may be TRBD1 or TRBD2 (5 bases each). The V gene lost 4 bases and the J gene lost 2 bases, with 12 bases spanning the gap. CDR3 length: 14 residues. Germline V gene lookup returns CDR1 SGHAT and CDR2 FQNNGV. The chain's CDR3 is CASSWGPGTYEQYF. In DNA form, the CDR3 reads TGTGCCAGCAGCTGGGGACCGGGTACCTACGAGCAGTACTTC.

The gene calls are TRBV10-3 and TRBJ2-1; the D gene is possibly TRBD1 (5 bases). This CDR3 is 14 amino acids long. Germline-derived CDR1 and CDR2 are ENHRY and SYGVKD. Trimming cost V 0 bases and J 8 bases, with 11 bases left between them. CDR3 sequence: CAISESSQGYEQFF. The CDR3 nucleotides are TGTGCCATCAGTGAGTCGAGTCAGGGCTATGAGCAGTTCTTC.

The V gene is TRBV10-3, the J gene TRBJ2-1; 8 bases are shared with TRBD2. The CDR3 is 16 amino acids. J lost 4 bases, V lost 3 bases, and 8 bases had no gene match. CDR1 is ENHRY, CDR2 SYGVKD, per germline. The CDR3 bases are TGTGCCATCAGTGATGCTGGACTAGCCGGATACAATGAGCAGTTCTTC. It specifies CAISDAGLAGYNEQFF.

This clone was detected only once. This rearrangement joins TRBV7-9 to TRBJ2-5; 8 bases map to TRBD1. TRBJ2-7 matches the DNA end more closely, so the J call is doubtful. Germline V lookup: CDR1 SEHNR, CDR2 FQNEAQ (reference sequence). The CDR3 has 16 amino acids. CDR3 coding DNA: TGTGCCAGCAGCAGATGGCAGGGGGCGTCGGGCTACGAGCAGTACTTC. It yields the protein CASSRWQGASGYEQYF.

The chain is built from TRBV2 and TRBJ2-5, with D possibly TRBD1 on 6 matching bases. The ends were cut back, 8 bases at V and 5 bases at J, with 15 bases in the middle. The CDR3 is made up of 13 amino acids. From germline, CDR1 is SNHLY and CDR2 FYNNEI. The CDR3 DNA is TGTGCCAGCGCTCAGGGGACGGGCGAGACCCAGTACTTC. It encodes CASAQGTGETQYF.

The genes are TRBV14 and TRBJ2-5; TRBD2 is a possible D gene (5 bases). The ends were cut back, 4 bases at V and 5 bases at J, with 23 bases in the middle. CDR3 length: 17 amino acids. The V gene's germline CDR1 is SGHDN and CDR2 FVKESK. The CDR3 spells CASSPWAGSSSVETQYF. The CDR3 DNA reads TGTGCCAGCAGCCCCTGGGCGGGTTCTAGCTCGGTCGAGACCCAGTACTTC.

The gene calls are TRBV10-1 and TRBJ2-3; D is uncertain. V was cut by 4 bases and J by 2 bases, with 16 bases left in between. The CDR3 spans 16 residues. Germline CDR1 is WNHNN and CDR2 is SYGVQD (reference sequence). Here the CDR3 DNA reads TGCGCCAGCAGTGCAACTCAACGACTTAACACAGATACGCAGTATTTT. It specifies CASSATQRLNTDTQYF.